One sample yielded the 21 T cell receptor beta chains listed below, sequenced in a study of identical twins. TCRdb ran MiXCR on the 5' RACE reads and lists one entry per CDR3 protein. This table has some 300,000 distinct CDR3 sequences, approximately 13% appearing once. The same sample was also studied in work on yellow fever vaccine responses in identical twins.

The sample was CD8+ T cells sorted from blood. These TCRs come from a young woman in good health.

This clonotype was counted between two and nine times. This rearrangement joins TRBV20-1 to TRBJ1-1, with unresolved D. CDR3 length: 9 residues. V was clipped by 0 bases and J by 13 bases, with 6 bases between them. Per germline, CDR1 DFQATT and CDR2 SNEGSKA (reference sequence). The CDR3 reads CSARDRDFF. The CDR3 coding sequence is TGCAGTGCTAGAGATCGTGATTTCTTT.

This clonotype was observed a few times. The gene calls are TRBV9 and TRBJ2-1; 9 nucleotides match TRBD1. The ends lost 3 bases at V and 5 bases at J; junction bases unmatched: 6. The germline gives CDR1 SGDLS, CDR2 YYNGEE. CDR3 length: 15 amino acids. CDR3 sequence: CASSAPGQGDNEQFF. In DNA, the CDR3 is TGTGCCAGCAGCGCCCCGGGACAGGGCGACAATGAGCAGTTCTTC.

This clonotype has at least ten counts. This sequence joins TRBV4-1 and TRBJ1-1; 8 bases are shared with TRBD1. The CDR3 contains 14 residues. Per germline, CDR1 MGHRA and CDR2 YSYEKL. V lost 1 base to trimming and J lost 5 bases; unmatched junction nucleotides: 3. The CDR3 reads CASSQAGGRTEAFF. As DNA, the CDR3 is TGCGCCAGCAGCCAAGCAGGGGGCAGAACTGAAGCTTTCTTT.

This clonotype has a count of ten or more. The chain employs TRBV25-1 and TRBJ2-1; D ambiguous. The germline gives CDR1 MGHDK, CDR2 SYGVNS. CDR3 length equals 13 residues. Trimming removed 5 bases from V and 3 bases from J, with 8 bases in between. The CDR3 DNA reads TGTGCCAGCAGTATGGACCTCTACAATGAGCAGTTCTTC. As protein: CASSMDLYNEQFF. Filled out from reference TRBV25-1 and TRBJ2-1, the complete variable domain reads EADIYQTPRYLVIGTGKKITLECSQTMGHDKMYWYQQDPGMELHLIHYSYGVNSTEKGDLSSESTVSRIRTEHFPLTLESARPSHTSQYLCASSMDLYNEQFFGPGTRLTVL.

The CDR3 reads CASSPGAGPYEQYF. The CDR3 DNA reads TGTGCCAGCAGCCCCGGCGCCGGACCCTACGAGCAGTACTTC. The V gene is TRBV12-3 or TRBV12-4, the J gene TRBJ2-7; no firm D call. V was pared by 6 bases and J by 2 bases, with 14 bases between. The CDR3 contains 14 residues.

The table lists this clonotype with a few counts. The J gene is TRBJ2-1, the V gene TRBV9; a weak D match, TRBD2 (6 bases). The CDR3 is 15 residues long. Trimming pared 4 bases from V and 8 bases from J, leaving 19 bases between. The V gene's germline CDR1 is SGDLS and CDR2 YYNGEE. The CDR3 sequence: CASSLAVNQADEQFF. The CDR3 coding sequence is TGTGCCAGCAGCTTAGCGGTGAACCAAGCTGATGAGCAGTTCTTC. The entire variable domain, with the rest obtained from reference TRBV9 and TRBJ2-1, is as follows: DSGVTQTPKHLITATGQRVTLRCSPRSGDLSVYWYQQSLDQGLQFLIQYYNGEERAKGNILERFSAQQFPDLHSELNLSSLELGDSALYFCASSLAVNQADEQFFGPGTRLTVL.

V usage is TRBV14 and J usage is TRBJ1-2, with a weak D call TRBD1 (5 bases). Germline V gives CDR1 SGHDN, CDR2 FVKESK. This CDR3 comprises 15 residues. V lost 1 base to trimming and J lost 2 bases, with 11 bases between them. The CDR3 nucleotides are TGTGCCAGCAGCCAAGCCGGGACGGGGAACTATGGCTACACCTTC. It is translated as CASSQAGTGNYGYTF.

This clonotype is medium-sized by share. The J gene is TRBJ1-3, the V gene TRBV12-3 or TRBV12-4; no definite D call. Trimming removed 4 bases at V and 0 bases at J, with 7 bases between. The CDR3 covers 14 residues. The chain's CDR3 is CASSSPYSGNTIYF. The CDR3 DNA follows: TGTGCCAGCAGTTCCCCTTACTCTGGAAACACCATATATTTT.

J is TRBJ2-7 and V is TRBV20-1; 11 nucleotides agree with TRBD2. V gave up 6 bases and J gave up 2 bases; unmatched junction bases: 6. Germline CDR1 DFQATT, CDR2 SNEGSKA (reference sequence). This CDR3 has 14 amino acids. Here the CDR3 reads CSAYVAGGPYEQYV. The CDR3 bases are TGCAGTGCCTATGTAGCGGGGGGGCCCTACGAGCAGTACGTC.

This clonotype was recorded a few times. The chain combines TRBV7-9 with TRBJ2-1; a possible D gene is TRBD1 (5 bases). Germline-derived CDR1 and CDR2 are SEHNR and FQNEAQ (reference sequence). V gave up 5 bases and J gave up 0 bases, with 14 bases separating them. CDR3 length: 16 amino acids. The CDR3 protein is CASSARQWNSYNEQFF. The CDR3 DNA sequence: TGTGCCAGCAGCGCACGACAGTGGAACTCCTACAATGAGCAGTTCTTC. Drawing the rest from reference TRBV7-9 and TRBJ2-1, the complete variable domain is DTGVSQNPRHKITKRGQNVTFRCDPISEHNRLYWYRQTLGQGPEFLTYFQNEAQLEKSRLLSDRFSAERPKGSFSTLEIQRTEQGDSAMYLCASSARQWNSYNEQFFGPGTRLTVL.

V usage is TRBV24-1 and J usage is TRBJ1-2; TRBD1 aligns across 7 bases. The trim removed 3 bases at V and 5 bases at J, leaving 5 bases unmatched. The germline gives CDR1 KGHDR, CDR2 SFDVKD. This CDR3 is built from 14 residues. CDR3 region: CATSDPRQGYGYTF. For the CDR3, the DNA is TGTGCCACCAGTGATCCTCGACAGGGTTATGGCTACACCTTC.

The V and J genes are TRBV28 and TRBJ2-1, with TRBD2 matching over 8 bases. Germline loops: CDR1 MDHEN, CDR2 SYDVKM. V dropped 3 bases and J dropped 8; count of bases not matched to a gene: 12. This CDR3 is 16 amino acids long. CDR3 sequence (DNA): TGTGCCAGCAGTTTTCCCCCCAGCGGGAGCCGGGATGAGCAGTTCTTC. It codes for CASSFPPSGSRDEQFF.

This clonotype was observed a few times. The gene calls are TRBV28 and TRBJ2-7; a possible D gene is TRBD1 (5 bases). The CDR3 is 13 amino acids. Germline-derived CDR1 and CDR2 are MDHEN and SYDVKM. Deletions cut 2 bases from V and 6 bases from J, with 11 bases between. The CDR3 bases are TGTGCCAGCAGTTTACTAGGGGCCGGCGAGCAGTACTTC. Translation gives CASSLLGAGEQYF.

This clonotype has a handful of counts. The rearrangement joins TRBV12-3 or TRBV12-4 to TRBJ2-1, with D possibly being TRBD1 (6 bases). The CDR3 has 15 amino acids. V was clipped by 4 bases and J by 4 bases, with 14 bases between them. CDR3 in DNA: TGTGCCAGCAGTTCCGGGACACCCCTTTACAATGAGCAGTTCTTC. As protein: CASSSGTPLYNEQFF.

This rearrangement joins TRBV6-5 to TRBJ1-1, with D maybe TRBD1 (5 bases). V lost 0 bases and J 4 bases, leaving 9 bases between the germline ends. The CDR3 sequence is 14 residues long. Germline CDR1 is MNHEY and CDR2 is SVGAGI. DNA for the CDR3: TGTGCCAGCAGTTACTCGTACGGGGGCACTGAAGCTTTCTTT. As protein: CASSYSYGGTEAFF.

The V gene is TRBV11-3, the J gene TRBJ2-1, with no clear D. Trimming pared 1 base from V and 8 bases from J, leaving 9 bases between. Per the germline V gene, CDR1 is SGHNT and CDR2 is YENEEA. The CDR3 covers 13 residues. The CDR3 sequence is CASSLVMAHEQFF. The CDR3 coding sequence is TGTGCCAGCAGCTTAGTCATGGCCCATGAGCAGTTCTTC.

This clonotype was detected only a few times. CDR3 in amino acids: CASSLRGSAYEQYF. The CDR3 coding sequence is TGTGCCAGCAGTTTACGGGGGTCAGCCTACGAGCAGTACTTC. This chain connects TRBV28 to TRBJ2-7; maybe TRBD2 (6 bases). The CDR3 covers 14 residues. Germline V gene sequence: CDR1 MDHEN, CDR2 SYDVKM. V gave up 2 bases and J gave up 2 bases, with 10 bases separating them.

This chain uses TRBV7-8 with TRBJ2-1; D is unclear. Germline loops: CDR1 SGHVS, CDR2 FQNEAQ. This CDR3 is 12 amino acids long. The germline V and J ends were trimmed by 1 base and 11 bases, with 9 bases remaining between them. CDR3 bases: TGTGCCAGCAGCTTAGGTGGCTTCCAGCAGTTCTTC. Translated: CASSLGGFQQFF. Full variable domain (rest looked up from reference TRBV7-8 and TRBJ2-1): GAGVSQSPRYKVAKRGQDVALRCDPISGHVSLFWYQQALGQGPEFLTYFQNEAQLDKSGLPSDRFFAERPEGSVSTLKIQRTQQEDSAVYLCASSLGGFQQFFGPGTRLTVL.

This clonotype was recorded a few times. The chain links TRBV6-1 to TRBJ2-4; 7 nucleotides agree with TRBD2. The CDR3 extends over 15 amino acids. CDR1 MNHNS and CDR2 SASEGT come from the germline V gene. V lost 5 bases and J lost 0; bases outside the gene matches: 4. The DNA of the CDR3 is TGTGCCAGCAGTCCGCTAGCGGTAGCCAAAAACATTCAGTACTTC. This encodes CASSPLAVAKNIQYF.

This chain uses TRBV7-2 with TRBJ2-7; the match to TRBD2 covers 15 bases. The CDR3 is 14 amino acids. V was clipped by 8 bases and J by 4 bases; unmatched bases: 3. In germline, CDR1 is SGHTA, CDR2 FQGNSA. DNA for the CDR3: TGTGCCAGCGGACTAGCGGGGGGGCCTTACGAGCAGTACGTC. Its protein is CASGLAGGPYEQYV.

This clonotype was seen repeatedly, ten times or more. The J gene is TRBJ1-1, the V gene TRBV9; a weak D match, TRBD1 (5 bases). Deletions cut 1 base from V and 4 bases from J, with 8 bases between. Germline CDR1 and CDR2: SGDLS and YYNGEE. The CDR3 length is 13 residues. The CDR3 bases are TGTGCCAGCAGCGTAAGTGGGACCACTGAAGCTTTCTTT. Its translation is CASSVSGTTEAFF. Full variable domain (missing parts from reference TRBV9 and TRBJ1-1): DSGVTQTPKHLITATGQRVTLRCSPRSGDLSVYWYQQSLDQGLQFLIQYYNGEERAKGNILERFSAQQFPDLHSELNLSSLELGDSALYFCASSVSGTTEAFFGQGTRLTVV.